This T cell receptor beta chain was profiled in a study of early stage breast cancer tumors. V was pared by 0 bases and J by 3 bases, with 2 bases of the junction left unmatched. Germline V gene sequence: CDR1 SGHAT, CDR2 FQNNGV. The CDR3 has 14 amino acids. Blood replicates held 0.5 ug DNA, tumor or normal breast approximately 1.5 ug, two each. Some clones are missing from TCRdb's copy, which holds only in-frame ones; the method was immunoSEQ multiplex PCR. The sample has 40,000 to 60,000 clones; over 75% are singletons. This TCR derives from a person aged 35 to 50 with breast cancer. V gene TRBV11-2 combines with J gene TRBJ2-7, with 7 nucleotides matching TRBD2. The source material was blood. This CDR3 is CASSLERGSYEQYF. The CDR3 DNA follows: TGTGCCAGCAGCTTAGAACGCGGGAGCTACGAGCAGTACTTC.